This TCR beta chain was found in a study of T-cell reconstitution after alpha-beta-depleted transplantation in children. CDR3 length equals 18 residues. V gave up 2 bases and J gave up 4 bases; unmatched junction bases: 10. In germline, CDR1 is SGHRS, CDR2 YFSETQ. Points from the study as a whole: Among T cells one year after transplant, newly produced cells accounted for most counts and diversity. Surviving recipient T cells and thymic progenitors produced the high day-60 TCRbeta diversity seen in some patients. Where alpha-beta T cells came from about two months after transplant was reportedly several hundred expanded graft clones.

On this clonotype: Its antigen remains unknown.

The library targeted TCRbeta and was prepared with unique molecular identifiers. From the PCR reads, TCRdb called clonotypes with MiXCR, one entry per CDR3 protein. Among around 80,000 distinct CDR3 sequences listed, around 18% were seen once. The TCR was taken from a male patient under 10 years old who had a stem cell transplant for acute lymphoblastic leukemia, so the T cells may come from the graft donor. The V call is TRBV5-1, the J call TRBJ2-3; 13 bases agree with TRBD2. The material was PBMCs, mostly from graft donor cells, obtained 360 days after TCRalphabeta/CD19-depleted stem cell transplant. This chain's CDR3 is CASSFTSGRALDADTQYF. CDR3 coding DNA: TGCGCCAGCAGCTTCACTAGCGGGAGGGCCCTCGATGCAGATACGCAGTATTTT.